This entry features one T cell receptor beta chain sequence. This specimen comes from a study of cytomegalovirus exposure and HLA in healthy donors. Study at large: One earlier analysis, a look at approximately 180 million T cells, found some 120 million unique TCR beta sequences.

The primer mix had 60 Vbeta and 13 Jbeta primers. Original processing notes: Among the unique TCR beta chains that a later analysis counted, about 81 million in all, 9.5 million to 12 million were shared. Using immunoSEQ multiplex PCR, the repertoire was profiled, and TCRdb retains in-frame clones only, with some absent. V and J calls and clone size come straight from that table; D and trimming were deduced from the DNA. Of 150,000 to 200,000 clones in the sample, under 85% were seen once. The trim removed 7 bases at V and 8 bases at J, leaving 12 bases unmatched. CDR1 and CDR2 from the germline V gene are SNHLY and FYNNEI. The CDR3 is made up of 15 amino acids.

The TCR comes from a woman aged 25 to 39 in good health and CMV-seronegative. The chain has TRBV2 and TRBJ1-2, with 11 bases identical to TRBD1. The sequencing input was PBMCs. CDR3 coding DNA: TGTGCCAGCATCGGACAGGGGGCCTCCTCCGGCGGCTACACCTTC. Encoded protein: CASIGQGASSGGYTF.